The 21 T cell receptor beta chains listed next were all sequenced from one sample in a study of T cell repertoires and HLA-DP antigens (dated by TCRdb to the late 2010s). For these receptors, no antigen is known. Library creation used the immunoSEQ multiplex PCR assay. Not all clones reach the TCRdb copy of this immuneACCESS table, which keeps in-frame sequences only. Checked studies attribute under half of the gap to unresolved V genes and leave the rest unexplained. The sample table shows 90,000 to 130,000 clones, and roughly 92% are seen once. The ten largest clones take up around 0.25% of the sample. Input material: CD4+ T cells from PBMCs. These receptors originate from a woman aged 18-29 years in good health and CMV-seronegative.

V usage is TRBV10-3 and J usage is TRBJ2-3, with TRBD1 matching 7 bases. The CDR3 sequence is 15 residues long. Unmatched junction bases numbered 4, after V lost 0 bases and J lost 4 bases. Germline V gene lookup returns CDR1 ENHRY and CDR2 SYGVKD. The CDR3 region is CAISESKGAADTQYF. Written as DNA, the CDR3 is TGTGCCATCAGTGAGTCCAAGGGGGCCGCAGATACGCAGTATTTT.

This clone was found a few times. V is TRBV4-1 and J is TRBJ1-2; unclear D gene. This CDR3 has 14 amino acids. The germline V and J ends were trimmed by 2 bases and 3 bases, with 10 bases remaining between them. The germline V gene encodes CDR1 MGHRA and CDR2 YSYEKL. DNA of the CDR3: TGCGCCAGCAGCCAACGTGCCCCGGACTATGGCTACACCTTC. Its translation: CASSQRAPDYGYTF.

The V and J genes are TRBV18 and TRBJ1-1; 10 bases fit TRBD1. V gave up 0 bases and J gave up 10 bases; unmatched junction bases: 11. From germline, CDR1 is KGHSH and CDR2 LQKENI. The CDR3 is made up of 16 amino acids. CDR3 bases: TGTGCCAGCTCACCACCGTTGGACAGGGGGGACCTAGGAGCTTTCTTT. This encodes CASSPPLDRGDLGAFF.

This clone was detected only once. The V and J genes are TRBV19 and TRBJ2-2; 11 nucleotides agree with TRBD2. There are 16 residues in the CDR3. Germline-derived CDR1 and CDR2 are LNHDA and SQIVND (reference sequence). Trimming cost V 3 bases and J 7 bases; bases outside gene matches: 7. CDR3 sequence (DNA): TGTGCCAGTAGTATTCCGGGACTAGCGGTCATCGGGGAGCTGTTTTTT. Protein sequence: CASSIPGLAVIGELFF.

The table lists this clone with a count of one. The chain recombines TRBV5-4 with TRBJ1-4, with a possible D match to TRBD1 (5 bases). V lost 1 base and J lost 0, with 13 bases in between. Germline lookup yields CDR1 SGHNT and CDR2 YYREEE (reference sequence). This CDR3 is built from 17 residues. This CDR3 is CASSLRGGGATNEKLFF. The CDR3 DNA follows: TGTGCCAGCAGCTTGAGGGGCGGGGGGGCAACTAATGAAAAACTGTTTTTT.

J is TRBJ2-7 and V is TRBV28; TRBD2 agrees at 9 bases. The CDR3 loop spans 14 amino acids. V lost 8 bases, J lost 0 bases, and 5 bases stayed unmatched. CDR1 and CDR2 from the germline V gene are MDHEN and SYDVKM. In DNA, the CDR3 is TGTGCCAGCTTGACTAGCGGAAGCTCCTACGAGCAGTACTTC. Its protein is CASLTSGSSYEQYF. Looking up the rest from reference TRBV28 and TRBJ2-7 gives the full variable domain: DVKVTQSSRYLVKRTGEKVFLECVQDMDHENMFWYRQDPGLGLRLIYFSYDVKMKEKGDIPEGYSVSREKKERFSLILESASTNQTSMYLCASLTSGSSYEQYFGPGTRLTVT.

The rearrangement links TRBV28 to TRBJ2-5; TRBD2 agrees at 10 bases. CDR1 is MDHEN and CDR2 is SYDVKM in the germline V gene. The junction had 5 bases not matched to a gene; V was cut back by 3 bases and J by 4 bases. This CDR3 spans 15 amino acids. For the CDR3, the DNA is TGTGCCAGCAGTTTCCAACGACTAGCGGGAGAGACCCAGTACTTC. Translating gives CASSFQRLAGETQYF. Complete variable domain (other parts from reference TRBV28 and TRBJ2-5): DVKVTQSSRYLVKRTGEKVFLECVQDMDHENMFWYRQDPGLGLRLIYFSYDVKMKEKGDIPEGYSVSREKKERFSLILESASTNQTSMYLCASSFQRLAGETQYFGPGTRLLVL.

Here the CDR3 DNA reads TGTGCCAGTAGTATAGAGGCAGGGTGGGAGACCCAGTACTTC. Translated: CASSIEAGWETQYF. The V call is TRBV19, the J call TRBJ2-5; possible D gene TRBD1, 5 bases. The V end lost 0 bases, the J end lost 5 bases, and 10 bases lay between the germline ends. Germline V gene lookup returns CDR1 LNHDA and CDR2 SQIVND (reference sequence). The length of the CDR3 is 14 residues.

This CDR3 is CASSGTNYGYTF. CDR3 nucleotides: TGTGCCAGCTCCGGGACAAATTATGGCTACACCTTC. This chain joins TRBV2 and TRBJ1-2; tentative D call: TRBD1 (6 bases). The V gene lost 8 bases and the J gene lost 5 bases, with 12 bases spanning the gap. The germline V gene has CDR1 SNHLY and CDR2 FYNNEI. CDR3 length equals 12 residues.

V usage is TRBV5-6 and J usage is TRBJ1-3; the D is unclear. The CDR3 has 13 residues. Trimming left V 4 bases short and J 1 base short, with 6 bases between. Germline loops: CDR1 SGHDT, CDR2 YYEEEE. The CDR3: CASSQLSGNTIYF. The CDR3 nucleotides are TGTGCCAGCAGCCAGTTATCTGGAAACACCATATATTTT.

The rearrangement joins TRBV4-3 to TRBJ2-1; no definite D call. In germline, CDR1 is LGHNA, CDR2 YSLEER. V was cut by 1 base and J by 4 bases, with 8 bases left in between. The CDR3 is 14 amino acids. The CDR3 DNA is TGCGCCAGCAGCCAAGGAGTGAGGTACAATGAGCAGTTCTTC. Protein product: CASSQGVRYNEQFF.

This clone was detected once. The J gene is TRBJ2-1, the V gene TRBV18; D remains ambiguous. V was cut by 2 bases and J by 4 bases, with 12 bases left in between. The germline gives CDR1 KGHSH, CDR2 LQKENI. This CDR3 is 15 amino acids long. The CDR3 loop is CASSPFLGDYNEQFF. The DNA of the CDR3 is TGTGCCAGCTCACCATTTCTGGGCGATTACAATGAGCAGTTCTTC.

This clone showed up just once. This chain uses TRBV6-6 with TRBJ2-7; TRBD1 aligns across 9 bases. In germline, CDR1 is MNHNY, CDR2 SVGAGI (reference sequence). The CDR3 covers 16 residues. Germline trimming cut 5 bases from V and 7 bases from J; bases unmatched to any gene: 15. The CDR3 region is CASSGAPGTGSPEQYV. The CDR3 DNA sequence: TGTGCCAGCAGTGGGGCCCCCGGGACAGGGTCCCCAGAGCAGTACGTC.

V is TRBV5-8 and J is TRBJ2-5, with D possibly being TRBD1 (5 bases). From germline, CDR1 is SGHTS and CDR2 YDEGEE. This CDR3 has 14 residues. Trimming took off 0 bases at V and 9 bases at J, with 15 bases between the two ends. CDR3 loop: CASSLDERGIAQYF. The DNA for the CDR3 is TGTGCCAGCAGCTTGGACGAAAGGGGCATCGCCCAGTACTTC.

This chain links TRBV2 with TRBJ2-1, with a possible D match to TRBD2 (6 bases). The V gene lost 6 bases and the J gene lost 4 bases, with 13 bases spanning the gap. Germline CDR1 SNHLY, CDR2 FYNNEI. The CDR3 contains 14 residues. This CDR3 is CASRPQGGYNEQFF. The CDR3 DNA sequence: TGTGCCAGCAGGCCTCAGGGAGGTTACAATGAGCAGTTCTTC.

The rearrangement uses TRBV19 and TRBJ1-2, with 7 bases identical to TRBD1. This CDR3 has 13 residues. Germline CDR1 LNHDA, CDR2 SQIVND (reference sequence). Germline trimming cut 7 bases from V and 2 bases from J; bases unmatched to any gene: 4. The CDR3 loop is CASTLGQNYGYTF. The CDR3 DNA reads as TGTGCCAGTACTTTGGGACAGAACTATGGCTACACCTTC. The full variable domain, completed using reference TRBV19 and TRBJ1-2, is DGGITQSPKYLFRKEGQNVTLSCEQNLNHDAMYWYRQDPGQGLRLIYYSQIVNDFQKGDIAEGYSVSREKKESFPLTVTSAQKNPTAFYLCASTLGQNYGYTFGSGTRLTVV.

Here the CDR3 reads CASSLRVAGIQETQYF. The DNA for the CDR3 is TGCGCCAGCAGCCTCAGAGTAGCGGGAATCCAAGAGACCCAGTACTTC. The chain links TRBV4-1 to TRBJ2-5; 8 nucleotides line up with TRBD2. This CDR3 is built from 16 residues. Germline V gene sequence: CDR1 MGHRA, CDR2 YSYEKL. V was clipped by 4 bases and J by 1 base; unmatched bases: 8.

The chain couples TRBV7-3 to TRBJ2-7; the match to TRBD2 covers 8 bases. The CDR3 is 14 residues long. After removal of 1 base from V and 4 bases from J, the junction contained 3 bases not matched to a gene. From germline, CDR1 is SGHTA and CDR2 FQGTGA. CDR3: CASSLSGGTYEQYF. CDR3 DNA: TGTGCCAGCAGCTTAAGCGGGGGGACTTACGAGCAGTACTTC. The variable domain in full, with the rest retrieved from reference TRBV7-3 and TRBJ2-7, is GAGVSQTPSNKVTEKGKYVELRCDPISGHTALYWYRQSLGQGPEFLIYFQGTGAADDSGLPNDRFFAVRPEGSVSTLKIQRTERGDSAVYLCASSLSGGTYEQYFGPGTRLTVT.

The chain combines TRBV4-1 with TRBJ1-1, with D hard to call. Trimming cost V 1 base and J 1 base, with 10 bases left between them. The CDR3 has 15 residues. Germline lookup yields CDR1 MGHRA and CDR2 YSYEKL. The CDR3 sequence is CASSQVRSPNTEAFF. In DNA form, the CDR3 reads TGCGCCAGCAGCCAAGTGCGCTCACCGAACACTGAAGCTTTCTTT.

The chain's CDR3 is CASSLRLAGVSDTQYF. The CDR3 nucleotides read TGCGCCAGCAGCTTGCGACTAGCGGGAGTATCAGATACGCAGTATTTT. The chain employs TRBV5-1 and TRBJ2-3, with 12 bases lining up with TRBD2. Trimming took 1 base from V and 4 from J; bases not matched to a gene: 4. CDR3 length: 16 amino acids. Germline CDR1 SGHRS, CDR2 YFSETQ.

In its sample, this clone was seen once. The J gene is TRBJ2-5, the V gene TRBV7-9; TRBD2 matches 7 bases. The CDR3 extends over 16 amino acids. CDR1 SEHNR and CDR2 FQNEAQ come from the germline V gene (reference sequence). V dropped 2 bases and J dropped 4; count of bases not matched to a gene: 10. The CDR3 DNA follows: TGTGCCAGCAGCTTATTTTTGGCGGGAGTGGGAGAGACCCAGTACTTC. As protein: CASSLFLAGVGETQYF.